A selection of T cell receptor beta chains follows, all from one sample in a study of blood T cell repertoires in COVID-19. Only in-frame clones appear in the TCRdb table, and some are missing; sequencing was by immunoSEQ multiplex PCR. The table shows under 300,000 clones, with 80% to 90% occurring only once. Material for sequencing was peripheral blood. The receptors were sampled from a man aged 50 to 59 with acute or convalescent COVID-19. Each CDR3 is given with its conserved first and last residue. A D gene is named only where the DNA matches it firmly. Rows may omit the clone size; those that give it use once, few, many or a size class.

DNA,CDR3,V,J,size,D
TGTGCCAGCAGTCGGGAGGGGGCGGGTTCTGGCTACACCTTC,CASSREGAGSGYTF,TRBV6-5,TRBJ1-2,-,TRBD1
TGTGCCAGCAGCTTAGAGGCTAGCGGGGGCTACAATGAGCAGTTCTTC,CASSLEASGGYNEQFF,TRBV7-2,TRBJ2-1,-,TRBD2
TGTGCCGGGAGGAGTAATCCAGTGGAAAAACTGTTTTTT,CAGRSNPVEKLFF,TRBV11-2,TRBJ1-4,once,-
TGTGCCAGCAGCCTTACAGCCTTAGGGGACACCGGGGAGCTGTTTTTT,CASSLTALGDTGELFF,TRBV7-9,TRBJ2-2,-,-
TGCGCCAGCAGCTTGAGACGGAGTGGCTATGGCTACACCTTC,CASSLRRSGYGYTF,TRBV5-1,TRBJ1-2,-,-
TGCGCCAGCAGCCCTTTCCGCGGGAGGGGATACGAGCAGTACTTC,CASSPFRGRGYEQYF,TRBV4-1,TRBJ2-7,-,TRBD2
TGTGCCAGTAGTATCCAGCCCACCGGGACAGGGGTTGGCGAGCAGTACTTC,CASSIQPTGTGVGEQYF,TRBV19,TRBJ2-7,-,TRBD1
TGTGCCAGCAGCCTTGGGGGGACAGTTATCTACGAGCAGTACTTC,CASSLGGTVIYEQYF,TRBV5-4,TRBJ2-7,once,-
TGTGCCAGCAGCCCGGGGACAGGGAATGAGCAGTTCTTC,CASSPGTGNEQFF,TRBV11-2,TRBJ2-1,once,TRBD1
TGTGCCAGCAGTTCCCCGGACACCGCCCGGGAGCTGTTTTTT,CASSSPDTARELFF,TRBV27,TRBJ2-2,-,-
TGTGCCAGCAGCGTATCGGGGACAGGGCTGGATGAGCAGTTCTTC,CASSVSGTGLDEQFF,TRBV9,TRBJ2-1,-,TRBD1
TGTGCCAGCAGCCACTCAGGGTTTGGTGAAGCTTTCTTT,CASSHSGFGEAFF,TRBV11-3,TRBJ1-1,-,-
TGTGCCAGCAGCTTAGGGCAGGGGACCTACAATGAGCAGTTCTTC,CASSLGQGTYNEQFF,TRBV7-3,TRBJ2-1,-,-
TGTGCCAGCTCACCACGCAGGCTCTCCTACGAGCAGTACTTC,CASSPRRLSYEQYF,TRBV18,TRBJ2-7,-,-
TGCGCCAGCAGCTTGCGCCCGACAGGGCCCGCGAACACCGGGGAGCTGTTTTTT,CASSLRPTGPANTGELFF,TRBV5-1,TRBJ2-2,few,TRBD1
TGTGCCAGCAGCAAATCCAGCCGTCGACAGATCAGCTCTGGAAACACCATATATTTT,CASSKSSRRQISSGNTIYF,TRBV21-1,TRBJ1-3,-,-
TGTGCCAGCAGACAGGGGTCCTCTGGGGCCAACGTCCTGACTTTC,CASRQGSSGANVLTF,TRBV3-1/TRBV3-2,TRBJ2-6,-,TRBD1
TGTGCCAGCCAACTCAGGGGGCGCCGAACAGATACGCAGTATTTT,CASQLRGRRTDTQYF,TRBV5-8,TRBJ2-3,-,TRBD1
TGTGCCAGCAGCTCCGGCGGGACTATCCTAGGGGATACGCAGTATTTT,CASSSGGTILGDTQYF,TRBV7-2,TRBJ2-3,-,TRBD2
TGTGCCAGCAGTTCGGACAGAGTAGTTTCACCCCTCCACTTT,CASSSDRVVSPLHF,TRBV28,TRBJ1-6,-,-
TGCGCCAGCACCCCCGGCAGGGGCTCTGGAAACACCATATATTTT,CASTPGRGSGNTIYF,TRBV10-2,TRBJ1-3,once,-
TGTGCCAGCAGCGTAGAGGCGGGAGAGGGGACAGATACGCAGTATTTT,CASSVEAGEGTDTQYF,TRBV9,TRBJ2-3,-,TRBD2
TGTGCCAGCAGACCCCTAGGGGGCACAGATACGCAGTATTTT,CASRPLGGTDTQYF,TRBV7-2,TRBJ2-3,-,-
TGTGCCATCAGTGAACCGGGAGCTGGAAACACCATATATTTT,CAISEPGAGNTIYF,TRBV10-3,TRBJ1-3,-,-
TGTGCCAGTAGTAGGGATACAGGGGTTAGGACTGAAGCTTTCTTT,CASSRDTGVRTEAFF,TRBV19,TRBJ1-1,-,TRBD1